These 13 T cell receptor beta chains came from one sample sequenced in a study of blood T cells in healthy people across ages. It was with a sample-barcoded 5' primer and a J-beta primer mix that a second PCR of roughly 6 to 12 cycles was run. One entry per CDR3 protein results from TCRdb running MiXCR on the 5' RACE reads. Here the sample spans around 1,000,000 distinct CDR3 sequences, almost 25% being singletons. These data also formed part of another study, on T cells of mothers and their children.

Sequenced material: blood. The receptors were gathered from a girl aged 2-10 years in good health.

CDR3 sequence: CASSDLAYGRYF. CDR3 coding DNA: TGTGCCAGCAGTGACCTAGCTTACGGGCGGTACTTC. V gene TRBV2 combines with J gene TRBJ2-7; D possibly corresponds to TRBD2 (5 bases). Looked up from germline, CDR1 is SNHLY and CDR2 is FYNNEI. The CDR3 is 12 amino acids. V dropped 3 bases and J dropped 12 bases, with 15 bases sitting between them.

This chain uses TRBV5-1 with TRBJ2-1; 12 bases line up with TRBD2. The J segment lost 9 bases and the V segment lost 2 bases, leaving 9 bases of the junction unmatched. The CDR3 extends over 16 amino acids. Germline V gene lookup returns CDR1 SGHRS and CDR2 YFSETQ. CDR3 sequence: CASSFQRLAGVIEQFF. The CDR3 region has the DNA TGCGCCAGCAGCTTTCAGAGACTAGCGGGAGTAATTGAGCAGTTCTTC.

With respect to this clonotype: Germline is not matched at one junction end, which may reflect a read error. This chain joins TRBV7-3 and TRBJ2-5; the D gene could be TRBD1 or TRBD2 (5 bases each). Germline values: CDR1 SGHTA, CDR2 FQGTGA. The length of the CDR3 is 15 residues. The CDR3 reads CASSPGAIGRETQNF. Here the CDR3 DNA reads TGTGCCAGCAGCCCCGGGGCGATTGGGAGAGAGACCCAGAACTTC.

This clonotype has more than one count but fewer than ten. A read error is likely, as this CDR3 ends without the conserved phenylalanine or tryptophan. The DNA is omitted, as the CDR3 cannot be located on it reliably, and the CDR3 follows TCRdb's listing. J is TRBJ1-2 and V is TRBV28; TRBD1 reflects the table's D call only, with no check against the DNA. The CDR3 numbers 12 amino acids, ends counted. Germline assignment: CDR1 MDHEN and CDR2 SYDVKM. The chain's CDR3 is CASSVTGYANTI.

CDR3 DNA sequence: TGTGCCAGCAGCTTATACCCTCGACAGGGGCGGTATGAAGCTTTCTTT. Its translation: CASSLYPRQGRYEAFF. The chain uses TRBV7-9 and TRBJ1-1; 8 bases agree with TRBD1. The CDR3 is made up of 16 amino acids. Trimming removed 2 bases from V and 7 bases from J; junction bases left unmatched: 12. The germline gives CDR1 SEHNR, CDR2 FQNEAQ (reference sequence).

This clonotype has just a few counts. The chain employs TRBV12-3 or TRBV12-4 and TRBJ1-3; D may be TRBD1 (5 bases). Trimming removed 8 bases at V and 3 bases at J, with 14 bases between. The CDR3 runs 14 residues. CDR3 in DNA: TGTGCCAGCGCCTCGGGGCACCTTGGAAACACCATATATTTT. Residues: CASASGHLGNTIYF.

The V gene is TRBV20-1, the J gene TRBJ1-2; 9 nucleotides line up with TRBD1. V shed 6 bases, J shed 8 bases, and the junction held 7 bases outside the gene matches. The CDR3 runs 12 residues. Looked up from germline, CDR1 is DFQATT and CDR2 is SNEGSKA (reference sequence). The CDR3 DNA is TGCAGTGCCCCGGGACAGGGAAGAGGCTACACCTTC. It yields the protein CSAPGQGRGYTF.

This chain joins TRBV7-9 and TRBJ2-5, with D tentatively TRBD2 (7 bases). V lost 4 bases, J lost 1 base, and 16 bases lay in between. CDR3 length: 16 amino acids. CDR1 is SEHNR and CDR2 is FQNEAQ in the germline V gene (reference sequence). The CDR3 nucleotides read TGTGCCAGCAGCTCCTCCTGGGGGGGCTTCCAAGAGACCCAGTACTTC. As protein: CASSSSWGGFQETQYF.

This clonotype has more than one count but fewer than ten. The chain is built from TRBV12-3 or TRBV12-4 and TRBJ2-3; D may be TRBD1 or TRBD2 (6 bases each). This CDR3 is built from 16 residues. V was cut by 5 bases and J by 0 bases, with 15 bases left in between. This chain's CDR3 is CASSATGADSTDTQYF. CDR3 in DNA: TGTGCCAGCAGTGCGACGGGGGCAGACAGCACAGATACGCAGTATTTT.

J is TRBJ1-2 and V is TRBV6-6; 8 nucleotides match TRBD1. This CDR3 is built from 14 residues. The trim removed 6 bases at V and 4 bases at J, leaving 7 bases unmatched. In germline, CDR1 is MNHNY, CDR2 SVGAGI (reference sequence). Here the CDR3 reads CASSLDRVSYGYTF. The CDR3 DNA reads TGTGCCAGCAGCCTGGACAGGGTGAGCTATGGCTACACCTTC.

This clonotype was seen only a few times. This chain links TRBV4-3 with TRBJ1-4, with D possibly matching TRBD1 (5 bases). From germline, CDR1 is LGHNA and CDR2 YSLEER. The CDR3 contains 14 residues. The ends were cut back, 1 base at V and 6 bases at J, with 9 bases in the middle. The CDR3 sequence is CASSQASQDEKLFF. The CDR3 bases are TGCGCCAGCAGCCAAGCCTCACAGGATGAAAAACTGTTTTTT.

This chain joins TRBV6-5 and TRBJ2-7; 8 nucleotides align to TRBD1. Germline CDR1 reads MNHEY; CDR2 reads SVGAGI. Trimming took 2 bases from V and 6 from J; bases not matched to a gene: 6. The CDR3 runs 14 residues. The CDR3 reads CASSYASQGAEQYF. CDR3 nucleotides: TGTGCCAGCAGTTACGCCTCCCAGGGGGCCGAGCAGTACTTC.

This clonotype was picked up a small number of times. This chain uses TRBV11-2 with TRBJ2-1; a weak D match, TRBD1 (5 bases). V shed 5 bases and J shed 4 bases, with 12 bases lying between them. CDR3 size: 14 residues. The germline CDR1 and CDR2 sequences are SGHAT and FQNNGV. CDR3: CASSPADRYNEQFF. The CDR3 nucleotides are TGTGCCAGCAGCCCCGCTGACAGATACAATGAGCAGTTCTTC.